These 26 T cell receptor beta chains originate from one sample sequenced in a study of blood T cell repertoires in COVID-19. This table comes from immunoSEQ multiplex PCR, and its TCRdb copy is limited to in-frame clones, with some not included. The data hold roughly 360,000 clones, with roughly four fifths observed a single time. The sample was PBMCs or T cells enriched from blood (not recorded which). All receptors come from a woman between 45 and 65 years old who had recovered from COVID-19.

A few counts support this clone. Other DNA sequences within the sample encode an identical CDR3. J is TRBJ1-1 and V is TRBV9, with D maybe TRBD1 (6 bases). The germline CDR1 and CDR2 sequences are SGDLS and YYNGEE. V lost 3 bases and J 0 bases, leaving 9 bases between the germline ends. The CDR3 loop spans 14 amino acids. The CDR3, as DNA: TGTGCCAGCAGCGCCGGGACACTGAACACTGAAGCTTTCTTT. This codes for CASSAGTLNTEAFF.

This clone was detected once. V is TRBV6-5 and J is TRBJ1-5; 7 bases are a match to TRBD1. V shed 11 bases, J shed 0 bases, and the junction held 4 bases outside the gene matches. This CDR3 region has 13 residues. Germline CDR1 is MNHEY and CDR2 is SVGAGI. The CDR3 DNA is TGTGCCGGGGGGACAGATAGCAATCAGCCCCAGCATTTT. The encoded protein is CAGGTDSNQPQHF.

This clone has just a few counts. The chain combines TRBV27 with TRBJ2-7; 10 nucleotides agree with TRBD1. The length of the CDR3 is 17 residues. The V gene end was trimmed by 3 bases and the J gene end by 7 bases; junction bases not matched to a gene: 15. Looked up from germline, CDR1 is MNHEY and CDR2 is SMNVEV (reference sequence). CDR3 protein: CASSFWKGGQGKKEQYF. In DNA form, the CDR3 reads TGTGCCAGCAGTTTCTGGAAAGGGGGACAGGGGAAGAAAGAGCAGTACTTC.

The chain uses TRBV30 and TRBJ1-2; D possibly corresponds to TRBD1 (5 bases). Germline loops: CDR1 GTSNPN, CDR2 SVGIG (reference sequence). This CDR3 comprises 13 residues. Trimming left V 2 bases short and J 4 bases short, with 11 bases between. CDR3 DNA: TGTGCCTGGAGTAAGGGGCGAGGCTATGGCTACACCTTC. This codes for CAWSKGRGYGYTF.

The genes are TRBV29-1 and TRBJ2-6, with D maybe TRBD2 (5 bases). V dropped 4 bases and J dropped 2 bases, with 9 bases sitting between them. This CDR3 region has 14 residues. Germline V gives CDR1 SQVTM, CDR2 ANQGSEA. CDR3 residues: CSVGSGAGANVLTF. DNA for the CDR3: TGCAGCGTTGGGTCCGGGGCTGGGGCCAACGTCCTGACTTTC.

On this clone: Distinct nucleotide sequences in the sample also encode this CDR3. The chain links TRBV29-1 to TRBJ1-2; D gene uncertain. The CDR3 length is 12 residues. The germline V gene encodes CDR1 SQVTM and CDR2 ANQGSEA. V lost 3 bases to trimming and J lost 2 bases, with 7 bases between them. The CDR3 region has the DNA TGCAGCGTTGACCCCGGGAACTATGGCTACACCTTC. It encodes CSVDPGNYGYTF.

The chain couples TRBV11-3 to TRBJ2-1; no clear D gene. The ends were cut back, 3 bases at V and 4 bases at J, with 10 bases in the middle. The CDR3 totals 14 residues. CDR1 is SGHNT, CDR2 YENEEA, per germline. CDR3 amino acids: CASSLGDTYNEQFF. As DNA, the CDR3 is TGTGCCAGCAGCTTGGGTGACACGTACAATGAGCAGTTCTTC. Combining the CDR3 with reference TRBV11-3 and TRBJ2-1 gives the whole variable domain EAGVVQSPRYKIIEKKQPVAFWCNPISGHNTLYWYLQNLGQGPELLIRYENEEAVDDSQLPKDRFSAERLKGVDSTLKIQPAELGDSAVYLCASSLGDTYNEQFFGPGTRLTVL.

CDR3 loop: CASSSVAALGGELFF. In DNA form, the CDR3 reads TGTGCCAGCAGCTCTGTGGCGGCCCTCGGAGGGGAGCTGTTTTTT. The chain employs TRBV7-2 and TRBJ2-2; D gene uncertain. This CDR3 is 15 amino acids long. Germline CDR1 and CDR2: SGHTA and FQGNSA. V gave up 4 bases and J gave up 8 bases, with 17 bases separating them.

The CDR3 loop reads CASSLGLLAGAKYQETQYF. The CDR3 region has the DNA TGCGCCAGCAGCTTGGGGCTACTAGCGGGGGCCAAGTACCAAGAGACCCAGTACTTC. The chain combines TRBV5-1 with TRBJ2-5; 11 bases are shared with TRBD2. Trimming at V came to 0 bases and at J to 0 bases, leaving 10 bases not matched to a gene. Germline CDR1 and CDR2: SGHRS and YFSETQ. CDR3 length equals 19 residues.

This sequence joins TRBV9 and TRBJ1-3; maybe TRBD1 (6 bases). Trimming pared 4 bases from V and 0 bases from J, leaving 11 bases between. This CDR3 is built from 15 residues. CDR1 SGDLS and CDR2 YYNGEE come from the germline V gene. This CDR3 reads CASSTQDSSGNTIYF. In nucleotides, the CDR3 is TGTGCCAGCAGCACCCAGGACAGCTCTGGAAACACCATATATTTT.

This clone is a singleton in its sample. The DNA of the CDR3 is TGTGCCAGCAGCCAACAGGGGATCTATGGCTACACCTTC. Translated, it gives CASSQQGIYGYTF. This chain links TRBV3-1 (or the pseudogene TRBV3-2) with TRBJ1-2; TRBD1 might be the D (6 bases). CDR3 length: 13 amino acids. Trimming removed 2 bases at V and 4 bases at J, with 8 bases between. Germline values: CDR1 LGHDT, CDR2 YNNKEL (reference sequence).

The chain joins TRBV6-2 or TRBV6-3 to TRBJ2-3, with 8 bases that match TRBD1. The germline V gene has CDR1 MNHEY and CDR2 SVGEGT. The CDR3 runs 18 residues. Trimming removed 2 bases from V and 0 bases from J; junction bases left unmatched: 10. The chain's CDR3 is CASSYPSRQGTSTDTQYF. Here the CDR3 DNA reads TGTGCCAGCAGTTACCCCTCCCGACAGGGGACTAGCACAGATACGCAGTATTTT.

The gene calls are TRBV20-1 and TRBJ2-7; perhaps TRBD2 as D (6 bases). Germline loops: CDR1 DFQATT, CDR2 SNEGSKA (reference sequence). With 3 bases removed from V and 3 bases from J, the gap between germline ends came to 15 bases. The CDR3 sequence is 14 residues long. CDR3 protein: CSASPAGSNYEQYF. DNA of the CDR3: TGCAGTGCTAGTCCCGCGGGATCCAACTACGAGCAGTACTTC.

The chain recombines TRBV2 with TRBJ2-3, with unresolved D. CDR3 length: 15 amino acids. Germline V gene sequence: CDR1 SNHLY, CDR2 FYNNEI. The V end lost 1 base, the J end lost 6 bases, and 14 bases lay between the germline ends. This chain's CDR3 is CASSEVGLSRDTQYF. The CDR3 DNA reads as TGTGCCAGCAGTGAAGTCGGCCTCTCCAGGGATACGCAGTATTTT.

V usage is TRBV11-2 and J usage is TRBJ1-2; 7 positions match TRBD1. CDR1 SGHAT and CDR2 FQNNGV come from the germline V gene. This CDR3 spans 16 amino acids. J lost 4 bases, V lost 3 bases, and 11 bases had no gene match. CDR3 nucleotide sequence: TGTGCCAGCAGCTTGGGAGACAGGGTGTTTTCCTATGGCTACACCTTC. Its translation is CASSLGDRVFSYGYTF. Looking up the rest from reference TRBV11-2 and TRBJ1-2 gives the full variable domain: EAGVAQSPRYKIIEKRQSVAFWCNPISGHATLYWYQQILGQGPKLLIQFQNNGVVDDSQLPKDRFSAERLKGVDSTLKIQPAKLEDSAVYLCASSLGDRVFSYGYTFGSGTRLTVV.

V usage is TRBV20-1 and J usage is TRBJ1-1; 8 bases are a match to TRBD1. The germline gives CDR1 DFQATT, CDR2 SNEGSKA (reference sequence). This CDR3 contains 10 residues. CDR3 coding DNA: TGCAGGGGGACAGGCACTGAAGCTTTCTTT. It encodes CRGTGTEAFF.

The chain carries TRBV29-1 and TRBJ2-1; 14 bases match TRBD2. The CDR3 runs 15 residues. Germline CDR1 reads SQVTM; CDR2 reads ANQGSEA. The V gene end was trimmed by 7 bases and the J gene end by 4 bases; junction bases not matched to a gene: 6. CDR3 region: CSDRTSGRIYNEQFF. CDR3 coding DNA: TGCAGCGACAGGACTAGCGGGAGGATATACAATGAGCAGTTCTTC.

CDR3 sequence reads: CASRAGVSETQYF. Here the CDR3 DNA reads TGTGCCAGCAGGGCAGGGGTGTCGGAGACCCAGTACTTC. This sequence joins TRBV11-3 and TRBJ2-5; tentatively, D is TRBD1 (6 bases). V lost 6 bases to trimming and J lost 5 bases, with 13 bases between them. The CDR3 is made up of 13 amino acids. Germline V gene data show CDR1 as SGHNT and CDR2 as YENEEA.

The rearrangement links TRBV7-6 to TRBJ2-7, with 8 bases aligning to TRBD2. V lost 0 bases and J lost 3; bases outside the gene matches: 1. Germline-derived CDR1 and CDR2 are SGHVS and FNYEAQ. The CDR3 contains 14 residues. CDR3: CASSLAGGGYEQYF. CDR3 coding DNA: TGTGCCAGCAGCTTAGCCGGGGGGGGCTACGAGCAGTACTTC. The full variable domain, with the rest looked up from reference TRBV7-6 and TRBJ2-7, is GAGVSQSPRYKVTKRGQDVALRCDPISGHVSLYWYRQALGQGPEFLTYFNYEAQQDKSGLPNDRFSAERPEGSISTLTIQRTEQRDSAMYRCASSLAGGGYEQYFGPGTRLTVT.

The rearrangement joins TRBV19 to TRBJ1-1, with unresolved D. The CDR3 covers 15 residues. The V gene lost 5 bases and the J gene lost 0 bases, with 13 bases spanning the gap. The germline gives CDR1 LNHDA, CDR2 SQIVND (reference sequence). Here the CDR3 DNA reads TGTGCCAGTAGTGTTCACAGTATCATGAACACTGAAGCTTTCTTT. Encoded protein: CASSVHSIMNTEAFF.

As to this clone: Other DNA sequences in this sample translate to the same CDR3. The gene calls are TRBV5-1 and TRBJ2-7; D remains unclear. Germline V CDR1 and CDR2: SGHRS, YFSETQ. The CDR3 runs to 14 residues. V shed 2 bases and J shed 2 bases, with 11 bases lying between them. The DNA of the CDR3 is TGCGCCAGCAGCTTAGAGGCAACGACCTACGAGCAGTACTTC. Translated, it gives CASSLEATTYEQYF.

The chain couples TRBV19 to TRBJ2-3; 7 nucleotides align to TRBD2. CDR3 length equals 16 residues. Germline V gives CDR1 LNHDA, CDR2 SQIVND (reference sequence). V gave up 7 bases and J gave up 11 bases; unmatched junction bases: 21. CDR3 DNA sequence: TGTGCCAGTACCCCCAATGATGGGGGGGGAGTTAGGGGGCAGTATTTT. This translates into CASTPNDGGGVRGQYF.

This rearrangement joins TRBV9 to TRBJ2-3; a possible D gene is TRBD2 (6 bases). The germline CDR1 and CDR2 sequences are SGDLS and YYNGEE. Deletions cut 0 bases from V and 5 bases from J, with 16 bases between. This CDR3 has 16 residues. The CDR3 spells CASSVEESWRGDTQYF. The CDR3 nucleotides are TGTGCCAGCAGCGTAGAGGAGTCTTGGCGGGGAGATACGCAGTATTTT.

The chain recombines TRBV30 with TRBJ1-1; D not resolved. V was pared by 2 bases and J by 7 bases, with 8 bases between. Looked up from germline, CDR1 is GTSNPN and CDR2 is SVGIG (reference sequence). There are 11 residues in the CDR3. CDR3 nucleotides: TGTGCCTGGAGTAGAGGAGATGAAGCTTTCTTT. Protein sequence: CAWSRGDEAFF.

This chain uses TRBV7-6 with TRBJ2-5; 11 bases align to TRBD2. Germline loops: CDR1 SGHVS, CDR2 FNYEAQ. The CDR3 has 17 amino acids. V dropped 3 bases and J dropped 5; count of bases not matched to a gene: 11. CDR3 sequence reads: CASSFGLAGGTGETQYF. DNA for the CDR3: TGTGCCAGCAGCTTTGGGCTAGCGGGAGGCACGGGGGAGACCCAGTACTTC. Combining the CDR3 with reference TRBV7-6 and TRBJ2-5 gives the whole variable domain GAGVSQSPRYKVTKRGQDVALRCDPISGHVSLYWYRQALGQGPEFLTYFNYEAQQDKSGLPNDRFSAERPEGSISTLTIQRTEQRDSAMYRCASSFGLAGGTGETQYFGPGTRLLVL.

As concerns this clone: At one of its ends the junction is not consistent with the germline gene, which may arise from a read error. CDR3 sequence: CASSVTGSSEKLFF. Written as DNA, the CDR3 is TGTGCCAGCAGCGTCACAGGGTCGAGTGAAAAACTTTTTTTT. The chain recombines TRBV9 with TRBJ1-4; D is perhaps TRBD1 (6 bases). This CDR3 contains 14 residues. The germline CDR1 and CDR2 sequences are SGDLS and YYNGEE.